This T cell receptor beta chain was identified in a study of post-analysis software for immune sequencing data. Overall study context: The cohort encompassed relapsing-remitting, secondary progressive and progressive-relapsing multiple sclerosis disease courses. Study results and limitations: The authors found that F measure strongly co-clustered same-batch samples. There was significantly lower normalized Chao1 diversity in multiple sclerosis patients than in controls. Five or six TRBV segments were significantly more frequent in patients than in controls. TRBV5-6, TRBV5-1 and TRBV20-1 were among these segments.

The table lists this clonotype with a few counts. No antigen is known for it. This CDR3 is 14 amino acids long. Germline V lookup: CDR1 SGDLS, CDR2 YYNGEE. Trimming cost V 4 bases and J 5 bases; bases outside gene matches: 6. Unique molecular identifiers were built into the TCR beta cDNA libraries. Once about 0.9 to 11 million T cells were used, 400,000 to 550,000 cDNA molecules resulted. MiXCR, applied by TCRdb to the PCR reads, yields one record per CDR3 protein. The sample lists 450,000 or so distinct CDR3 sequences, around 40% occurring once. Specimen: blood. The chain links TRBV9 to TRBJ2-1, with 7 positions matching TRBD2. This TCR was recovered from a girl aged 10-17 years with multiple sclerosis. The CDR3 here is CASSLLAVDNEQFF. CDR3 bases: TGTGCCAGCAGCCTTCTAGCGGTAGACAATGAGCAGTTCTTC.